The entry below gives a single T cell receptor beta chain sequence along with its context. The junction does not match germline at one end; this may be a read error. The data derive from a study of cytomegalovirus exposure and HLA in healthy donors. It was with 60 Vbeta and 13 Jbeta primers that the PCR ran. Produced via immunoSEQ multiplex PCR; TCRdb's table is partial and in-frame only. In the table there are about 220,000 clones, 65% to 85% of which are singletons. CDR3 size: 16 residues. CDR1 is SNHLY and CDR2 is FYNNEI in the germline V gene. The chain uses TRBV2 and TRBJ1-5, with 8 bases fitting TRBD1. Sequenced: PBMCs. The TCR comes from a boy aged 2 to 10 in good health and CMV-seronegative. The CDR3: CASREGTGDRNQPQHF. In DNA, the CDR3 is TGTGCCAGCAGGGAAGGGACAGGTGACCGCAATCAGCCCCAGCATTTT.